Described below is a single T cell receptor (beta chain) sequence and its context. The antigen it binds to is not known. Base qualities were left out, and no much larger clone turns up one base away. This entry belongs to a study of cytomegalovirus exposure and HLA in healthy donors (dated by TCRdb to between 2016 and 2019). Broadly, across the study: According to an earlier analysis of a few hundred of the donors, about 179 million T cells yielded roughly 110 million unique TCR beta sequences and about 280 Gb of sequence data. Roughly 310 gigabases of sequencing data and approximately 84 million unique TCR sequences were included in an early release covering around 600 HLA-typed donors. The genetic ancestry cluster associated with self-reported Caucasian donors included around four fifths of the approximately 430 genotyped donors. The study aimed to test whether cataloging public T cell receptors could reveal signatures of past pathogen exposure. Using immunosequencing, the study profiled T cell repertoires from 500 to 800 subjects and related those repertoires to cytomegalovirus serostatus. Besides the first cohort of roughly 700 subjects, a separate validation cohort made up of roughly 120 different subjects was used. The study combined high-throughput TCR immunosequencing, statistical association of individual TCRs with disease status, and machine learning to predict cytomegalovirus infection status. A later analysis re-examined previously published TCR beta repertoires from more than 550 donors and added high-resolution HLA genotyping to investigate patterns of TCR occurrence. Rather than drawing on any new phenotypic data, the later analysis identified candidate immune exposures from TCR beta sequences and the way those sequences occurred across donors. An earlier analysis of several hundred of the donors applied high-throughput TCR beta sequencing to assess whether each TCR beta V gene segment acted as functional or pseudogenic. Donor age, sex, ethnicity and CMV serostatus were compiled alongside the repertoire data. A later genetic analysis used genome-wide SNP genotypes for about three fifths of the roughly 700 donors, treating that subset as a discovery cohort. Every repertoire in the discovery cohort had been generated on one and the same sequencing platform. HLA typing included class I and class II loci at four-digit resolution. The number of typed donors differed by locus: roughly 629-640 for A, B, C, DRB1 and DQB1; 500 to 550 for DQA1; around 580 for DPA1; and roughly 470 for DPB1. Roughly 5 DR-DQ haplotypes were treated as single units for association and clustering because of strong linkage in the cohort. Among a few hundred genotyped donors of the cohort, an average of around 240,000 unique TCR beta nucleotide sequences were sequenced per donor, roughly a sixth of them non-productive. The paper's findings and limits, for the study overall: The cohort was sequenced for TCR beta chains only, and without alpha or paired-chain data the features that could be detected were limited. Because counts were too low, some 17 rarely observed V segments, including chromosome 9 orphons, were left out of the earlier analysis of about 500 of the donors. A later genetic analysis associated a missense DCLRE1C variant with V-gene and J-gene trimming of TCR beta chains, and an independent cohort replicated the association. Most TCR sequences were seen in very few donors, while some public TCRs were found in many individuals. The study listed over 150 TCR beta chains as associated with cytomegalovirus. The authors suggested that the approach could potentially be extended to other disease states and immunological phenotypes. Correlated functional status among segregating V segments might be attributable to linkage disequilibrium, but an unknown experimental factor could not be ruled out. In a later analysis, several top co-occurrence clusters were reported to appear linked to parvovirus B19, influenza, CMV and Epstein-Barr virus. In a later analysis, HLA-associated TCR beta chains showed more clonal expansion and lower generation probabilities than non-associated chains that were equally common. When HLA alleles, especially DR and DQ, strongly co-occurred, attributing TCR associations to individual alleles was difficult. CMV serostatus was the only immune exposure information available for the cohort. A cluster of highly shared sequence variants was judged likely to represent a technical artifact of the sequencing pipeline. In a later analysis, 16,951 TCR beta sequences were associated with specific HLA alleles at a false discovery rate of 0.05. HLA typing was unavailable for some donors at each locus, so association tests used only the typed subset. An earlier analysis of some 560 of the donors showed that most TCR beta V segments appeared in productive rearrangements either about 87% or about 30% of the time, which broadly matched IMGT annotations. A further reported finding was that TCR beta sequences accurately predicted the HLA-A and HLA-B alleles for most subjects in the first cohort. Compared with the approximately 700-donor mean, donors in an Asian-associated ancestry cluster had fewer N-insertions in productive TCRs, according to a later genetic analysis. In both the original and validation cohorts, the classifier was reported to diagnose cytomegalovirus status with high specificity and sensitivity. A later analysis found that TCR association rates varied across HLA loci, with DRB1 alleles showing the most associated TCRs and HLA-C alleles the fewest. In vitro tests confirmed that a few of the cytomegalovirus-associated TCR beta chains recognize cytomegalovirus antigens. Most CMV-associated TCR beta chains appeared to be HLA-restricted in a later analysis, and the HLA associations seemed to be driven largely by CMV exposure. Sequencing depth was assumed to be roughly uniform across donors in the presence/absence analyses, though that assumption may not hold.

The cohort was made up of hundreds of healthy bone marrow donors. All cohort members were sampled while nominally healthy, although unrecorded immune exposures were likely present. The donor tested CMV seronegative and was one of the 352 seronegative cohort members. Every donor gave a peripheral blood sample, and the peripheral blood mononuclear cells from that sample were used for TCR beta sequencing. Genomic DNA extraction from the blood cell samples was performed with the Qiagen DNeasy Blood Extraction Kit. Preparation of the library involved the immunoSEQ multiplex PCR assay. For the multiplex PCR, a mixture combining 60 forward primers for TCR Vbeta segments and 13 reverse primers for TCR Jbeta segments was used. Amplification of the CDR3 region of rearranged TCR beta genes was performed with a multiplex PCR assay on genomic DNA. The amplified TCR beta libraries were sequenced on the Illumina HiSeq System as 87-base-pair reads. From the authors' description of their analysis: Across the 640 or so repertoires, a later analysis counted 75 million to 90 million unique TCR beta chains, 9 million to 14 million of which were shared by at least two donors. Raw reads were error-corrected and collapsed into unique sequences by a nearest-neighbor algorithm in which closely related sequences were merged to remove PCR and sequencing errors. Alignment of CDR3 sequences to IMGT reference sequences was used to assign V, D and J gene segments. For a sequence to be retained, a match of at least six nucleotides was required to both a V gene segment and a J gene segment. Rearrangements were classified as productive when the CDR3 lacked stop codons and remained in frame with V and J, and all other rearrangements were classified as non-productive. Following IMGT convention, CDR3 was defined as the stretch from the second conserved V-encoded cysteine to the conserved J-encoded phenylalanine. In an earlier analysis of 500 to 650 of the donors, sequences lacking an unambiguous match to a single V gene segment were excluded. In an earlier analysis of several hundred of the donors, V segments were called functional above 56.7% productive rearrangements and were called segregating when the between-donor standard deviation exceeded 5%. A statistical classification framework was built for diagnosing cytomegalovirus status from the catalog of TCR beta chain sequences. In a later analysis, TCR nucleotide sequences were compared against IMGT/GENE-DB human TR gene sequences so that V and J genes could be assigned. In a later analysis, CDR3 sequences and most-parsimonious VDJ recombination scenarios were assigned using the TCRdist pipeline. In a later analysis, each TCR beta chain was defined by its CDR3 amino acid sequence together with its V-gene family, and reads lacking a unique V-gene family were excluded. A later analysis removed 500 to 600 highly shared, low-generation-probability nucleotide sequences to deal with suspected cross-contamination and a sequencing artifact. In a later analysis, a clonal expansion index was calculated for each public chain from normalized within-repertoire ranks of inferred template counts. In a later analysis, generation probabilities were computed with a VDJ recombination model fitted to out-of-frame rearrangements, and the resulting probabilities were checked against IGoR. In a later analysis, hypergeometric tests were used to score TCR-TCR, TCR-HLA and TCR-CMV co-occurrence, with a repertoire-size bias correction applied to TCR pairs. In a later analysis, false discovery rates were estimated by permuting HLA or CMV assignments 20 times. In a later analysis, co-occurring TCRs were grouped using DBSCAN, with TCRdist sequence similarity added in when clustering inside HLA-allele-positive subsets. Co-occurrence clustering excluded repertoires with fewer than 30,000 or more than 120,000 public chains, plus five with anomalous nucleotide sharing. Not all clones reach the TCRdb copy of this immuneACCESS table, which keeps in-frame sequences only. Checked studies attribute under half of the gap to unresolved V genes and leave the rest unexplained. The DNA gave D and trimming, while V, J and clone size come from that table. The sample includes approximately 220,000 clones, with over 60% observed a single time. 1.5% to 2% of the sample is taken by the ten largest.

The sequenced sample consisted of PBMCs. This TCR came from a man aged 18 to 35 in good health and CMV-seronegative.

The CDR3 loop reads CASSYDGTAQETQYF. The nucleotides are TGTGCCAGCAGCTACGACGGGACAGCCCAAGAGACCCAGTACTTC. The chain was built from TRBV11-3 and TRBJ2-5, and TRBD1 aligns with 7 junction nucleotides. The CDR3 goes from the cysteine to the phenylalanine over 15 residues. Left in the record is the CDR3 DNA by itself, 45 bases read in frame from the first base. The germline V gene yields SGHNT for CDR1 and YENEEA for CDR2. The V end gives up 4 bases and the J end 1 base, leaving 6 bases in the junction not matched to a gene.